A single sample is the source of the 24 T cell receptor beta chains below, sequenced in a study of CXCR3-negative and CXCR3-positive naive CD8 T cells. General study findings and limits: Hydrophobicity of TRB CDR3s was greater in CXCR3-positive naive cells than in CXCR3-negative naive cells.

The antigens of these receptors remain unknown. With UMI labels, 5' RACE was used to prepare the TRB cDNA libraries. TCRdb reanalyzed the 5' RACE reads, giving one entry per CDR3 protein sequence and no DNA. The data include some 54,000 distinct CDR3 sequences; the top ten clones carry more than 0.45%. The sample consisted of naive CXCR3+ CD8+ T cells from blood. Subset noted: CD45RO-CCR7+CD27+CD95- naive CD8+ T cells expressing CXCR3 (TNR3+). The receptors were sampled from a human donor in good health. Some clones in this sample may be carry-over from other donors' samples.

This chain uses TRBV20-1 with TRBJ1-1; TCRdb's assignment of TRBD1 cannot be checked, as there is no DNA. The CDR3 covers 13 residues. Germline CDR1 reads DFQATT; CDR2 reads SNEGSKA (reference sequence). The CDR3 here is CSGGDRETYKAFF.

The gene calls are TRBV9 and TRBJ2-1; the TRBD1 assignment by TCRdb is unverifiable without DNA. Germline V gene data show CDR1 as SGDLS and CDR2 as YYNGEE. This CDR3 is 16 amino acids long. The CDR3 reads CASSPFSPVLYNEQFF. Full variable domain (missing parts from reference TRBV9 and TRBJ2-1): DSGVTQTPKHLITATGQRVTLRCSPRSGDLSVYWYQQSLDQGLQFLIQYYNGEERAKGNILERFSAQQFPDLHSELNLSSLELGDSALYFCASSPFSPVLYNEQFFGPGTRLTVL.

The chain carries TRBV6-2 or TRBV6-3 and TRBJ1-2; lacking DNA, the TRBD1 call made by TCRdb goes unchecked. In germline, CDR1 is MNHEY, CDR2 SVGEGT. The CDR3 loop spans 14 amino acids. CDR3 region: CASRPRGQDYGYTF.

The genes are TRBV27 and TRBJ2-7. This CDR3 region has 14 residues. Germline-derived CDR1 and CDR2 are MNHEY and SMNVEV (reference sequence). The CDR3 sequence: CASSLGQATYEQYF.

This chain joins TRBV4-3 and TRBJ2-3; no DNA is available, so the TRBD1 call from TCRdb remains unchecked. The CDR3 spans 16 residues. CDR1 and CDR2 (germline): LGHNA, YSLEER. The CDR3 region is CASSQDRWDNTDTQYF.

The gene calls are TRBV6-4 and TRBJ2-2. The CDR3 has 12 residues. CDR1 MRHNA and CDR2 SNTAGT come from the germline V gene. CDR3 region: CASSDNTGELFF.

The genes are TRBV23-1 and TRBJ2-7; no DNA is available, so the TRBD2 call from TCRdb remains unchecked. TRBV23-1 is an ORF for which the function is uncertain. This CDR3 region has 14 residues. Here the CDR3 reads CASSLLRSAYEQYF.

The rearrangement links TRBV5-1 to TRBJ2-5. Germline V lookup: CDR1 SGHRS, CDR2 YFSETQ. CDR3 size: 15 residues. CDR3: CASSEIGRHQETQYF.

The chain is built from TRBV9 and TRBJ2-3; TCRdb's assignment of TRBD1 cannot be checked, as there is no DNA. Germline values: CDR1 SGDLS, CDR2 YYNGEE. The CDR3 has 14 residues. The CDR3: CASSGGGSTDTQYF.

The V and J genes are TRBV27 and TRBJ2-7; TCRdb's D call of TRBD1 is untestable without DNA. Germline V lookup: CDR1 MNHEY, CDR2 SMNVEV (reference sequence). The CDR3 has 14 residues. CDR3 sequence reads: CASRLDRGHYEQYF.

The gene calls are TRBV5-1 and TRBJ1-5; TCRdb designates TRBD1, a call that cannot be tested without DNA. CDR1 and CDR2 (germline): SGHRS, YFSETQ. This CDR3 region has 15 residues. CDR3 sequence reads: CASSVDDRGHQPQHF. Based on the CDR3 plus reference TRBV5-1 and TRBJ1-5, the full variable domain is KAGVTQTPRYLIKTRGQQVTLSCSPISGHRSVSWYQQTPGQGLQFLFEYFSETQRNKGNFPGRFSGRQFSNSRSEMNVSTLELGDSALYLCASSVDDRGHQPQHFGDGTRLSIL.

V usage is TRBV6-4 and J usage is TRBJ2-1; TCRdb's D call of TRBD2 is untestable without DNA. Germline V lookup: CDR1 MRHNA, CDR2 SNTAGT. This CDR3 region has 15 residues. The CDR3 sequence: CASSEASGQGNEQFF.

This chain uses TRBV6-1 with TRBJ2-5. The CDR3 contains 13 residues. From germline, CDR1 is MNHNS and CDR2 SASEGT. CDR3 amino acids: CASSDAPQETQYF.

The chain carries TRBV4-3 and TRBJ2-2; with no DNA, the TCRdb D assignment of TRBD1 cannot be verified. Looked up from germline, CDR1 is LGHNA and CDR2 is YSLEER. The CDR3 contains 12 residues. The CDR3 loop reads CASSQGTGELFF.

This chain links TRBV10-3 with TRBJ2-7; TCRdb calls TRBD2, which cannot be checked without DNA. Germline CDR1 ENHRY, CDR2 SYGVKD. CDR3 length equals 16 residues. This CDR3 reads CAIAASQRGFSCEQYF.

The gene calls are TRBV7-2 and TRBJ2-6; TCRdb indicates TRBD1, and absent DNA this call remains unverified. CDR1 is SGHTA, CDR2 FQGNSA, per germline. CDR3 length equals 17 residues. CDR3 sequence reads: CASSYGTGVSGANVLTF.

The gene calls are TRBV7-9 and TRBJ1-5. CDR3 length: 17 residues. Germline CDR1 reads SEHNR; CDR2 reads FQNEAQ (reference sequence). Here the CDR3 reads CASSSAGGGLRSQPQHF.

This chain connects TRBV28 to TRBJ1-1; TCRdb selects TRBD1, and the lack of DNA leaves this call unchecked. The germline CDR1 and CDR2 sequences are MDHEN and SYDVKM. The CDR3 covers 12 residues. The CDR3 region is CATKQENTEAFF.

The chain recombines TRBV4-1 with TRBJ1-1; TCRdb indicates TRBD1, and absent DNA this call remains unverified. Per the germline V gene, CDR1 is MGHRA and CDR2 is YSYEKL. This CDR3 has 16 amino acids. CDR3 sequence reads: CASSQVPPGSVTEAFF.

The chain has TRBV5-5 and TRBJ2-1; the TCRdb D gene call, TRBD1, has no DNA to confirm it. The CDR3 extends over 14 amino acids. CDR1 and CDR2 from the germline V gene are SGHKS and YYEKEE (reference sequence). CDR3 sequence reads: CASSLATRTGMQFF.

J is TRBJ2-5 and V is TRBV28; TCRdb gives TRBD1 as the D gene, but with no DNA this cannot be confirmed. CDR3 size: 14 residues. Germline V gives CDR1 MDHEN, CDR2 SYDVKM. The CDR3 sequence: CASSGPTSQETQYF.

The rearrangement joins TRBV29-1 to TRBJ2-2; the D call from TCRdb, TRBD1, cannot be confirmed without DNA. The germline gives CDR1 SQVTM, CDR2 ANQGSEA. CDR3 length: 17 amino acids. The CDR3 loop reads CSVEDRGTGRESGELFF.

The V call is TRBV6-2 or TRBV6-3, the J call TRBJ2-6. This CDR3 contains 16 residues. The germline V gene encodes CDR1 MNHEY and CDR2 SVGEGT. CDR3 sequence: CASSETPISGVNVLTF.

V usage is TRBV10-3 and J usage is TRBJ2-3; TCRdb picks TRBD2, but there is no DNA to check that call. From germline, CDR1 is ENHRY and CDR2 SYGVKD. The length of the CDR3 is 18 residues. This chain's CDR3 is CAISEPTRGPSGADTQYF.